This T cell receptor (beta chain) derives from a study of cytomegalovirus exposure and HLA in healthy donors. Background on the study: Caucasian-associated ancestry cluster membership applied to less than 85% of several hundred genotyped donors. Whole-study findings and limits: Earlier findings revealed that most TCR beta V segments proved productive either about 87% or about 30% of the time.

Those who donated were healthy bone marrow donors. The PCR used 60 Vbeta and 13 Jbeta primers. Data came from immunoSEQ multiplex PCR; TCRdb stores just in-frame clones and leaves some out. The sample carries about 180,000 clones, 82% recorded once. With V trimmed by 5 bases and J by 3 bases, 3 bases remained unmatched. The germline V gene has CDR1 KGHSH and CDR2 LQKENI. The CDR3 spans 14 residues. About this clone itself: Its antigen is unknown.

V and J are TRBV18 and TRBJ2-7; 11 nucleotides match TRBD1. Sequencing was carried out using PBMCs. This clonotype originated in a middle-aged man in good health and CMV-seronegative. CDR3 nucleotides: TGTGCCAGCTCAACCGGGACAGGGGGCTACGAGCAGTACTTC. This encodes CASSTGTGGYEQYF.